The clone carrying this T cell receptor beta chain turned up a few times. The antigen is not known. V shed 3 bases and J shed 6 bases, with 8 bases lying between them. CDR1 and CDR2 from the germline V gene are MGHRA and YSYEKL. The CDR3 has 13 amino acids. Using immunoSEQ multiplex PCR, the repertoire was profiled, and TCRdb retains in-frame clones only, with some absent. Of about 29,000 clones listed, approximately 71% were seen once; the top ten hold roughly half. This sample stems from a study of cytotoxic CD8 clonotypes in ibrutinib-treated CLL. Study conclusions and caveats: Whereas clonality rose at ibrutinib response, it declined toward baseline at progression.

The sequence came from a human donor with chronic lymphocytic leukemia. This chain joins TRBV4-1 and TRBJ2-2; D perhaps matches TRBD1 (5 bases). The source material was PBMCs, sampled after 24 months of ibrutinib treatment. CDR3 protein: CASSQQGPGELFF. In DNA form, the CDR3 reads TGCGCCAGCAGCCAGCAGGGTCCCGGGGAGCTGTTTTTT.